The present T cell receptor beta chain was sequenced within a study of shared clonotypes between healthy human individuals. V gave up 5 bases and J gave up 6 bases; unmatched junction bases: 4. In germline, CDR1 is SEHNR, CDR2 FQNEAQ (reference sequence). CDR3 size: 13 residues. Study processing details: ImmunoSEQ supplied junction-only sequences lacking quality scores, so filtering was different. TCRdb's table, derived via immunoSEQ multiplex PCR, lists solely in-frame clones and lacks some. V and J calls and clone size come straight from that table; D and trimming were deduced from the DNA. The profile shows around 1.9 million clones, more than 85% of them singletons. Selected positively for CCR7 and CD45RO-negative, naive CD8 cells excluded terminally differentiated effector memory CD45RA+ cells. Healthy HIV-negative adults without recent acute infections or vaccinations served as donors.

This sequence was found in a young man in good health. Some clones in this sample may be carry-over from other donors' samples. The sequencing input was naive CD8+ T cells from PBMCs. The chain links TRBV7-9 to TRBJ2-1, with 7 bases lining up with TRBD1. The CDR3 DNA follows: TGTGCCAGCAGCAAAGACAGGGTCAATGAGCAGTTCTTC. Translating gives CASSKDRVNEQFF.